This TCR beta chain comes out of a study of blood T cell repertoires in COVID-19. Participant age was roughly 18 to 95 years, and participants resided in 24 US areas. Authors' processing steps: Amplification of reference gene primers was used by the study to estimate nucleated cell counts. Sequencing was performed with immunoSEQ multiplex PCR; in TCRdb, only in-frame clones are kept and a portion is missing. For V, J and clone size, that table is used; D and trimming come from the DNA. In the table there are 430,000 or so clones, 88% of which are singletons. Trimming took off 1 base at V and 8 bases at J, with 6 bases between the two ends. The length of the CDR3 is 12 residues. Germline V gives CDR1 SEHNR, CDR2 FQNEAQ (reference sequence).

Sequencing was done on a sample of PBMCs or T cells enriched from blood (not recorded which). The chain is built from TRBV7-9 and TRBJ1-3; D is ambiguous. The sequence was collected from a woman in her thirties or forties who had recovered from COVID-19. The CDR3, as DNA: TGTGCCAGCAGCTTAGGAACGGACACCATATATTTT. It specifies CASSLGTDTIYF.